This is a list of T cell receptor beta chains from one sample in a study of beta chain features in type 1 diabetes. TCRdb's copy holds only in-frame clones and misses some; the assay was immunoSEQ multiplex PCR. This table holds approximately 120,000 clones, 15% to 20% found once. Sequencing was done on a sample of central memory CD4+ T cells from blood. The source of these receptors is a man aged 18 to 35 with type 1 diabetes. The CDR3 runs from the conserved cysteine through the conserved F or W. The order of the fields is clone size, D gene, V gene, J gene, CDR3 protein, CDR3 DNA. The D gene is left open where the match is weak. The listing skips clone size in some rows; elsewhere it reads once, few, many or a size class.

clone_size: few; d_call: -; v_call: TRBV2; j_call: TRBJ2-2; cdr3_aa: CASTDLGQGRTWAGELFF; cdr3_nt: TGTGCCAGCACCGACCTGGGTCAGGGGAGAACTTGGGCCGGGGAGCTGTTTTTT
clone_size: -; d_call: -; v_call: TRBV19; j_call: TRBJ2-5; cdr3_aa: CASSMDQGQTQYF; cdr3_nt: TGTGCCAGTAGTATGGACCAGGGACAGACCCAGTACTTC
clone_size: -; d_call: -; v_call: TRBV27; j_call: TRBJ2-5; cdr3_aa: CASSSHTYQETQYF; cdr3_nt: TGTGCCAGCAGTTCCCACACGTACCAAGAGACCCAGTACTTC
clone_size: -; d_call: TRBD2; v_call: TRBV5-1; j_call: TRBJ2-1; cdr3_aa: CASSSPGLAGKEQFF; cdr3_nt: TGCGCCAGCAGCTCCCCGGGACTAGCGGGTAAAGAGCAGTTCTTC
clone_size: -; d_call: TRBD2; v_call: TRBV10-3; j_call: TRBJ2-5; cdr3_aa: CAISEGGGAEETQYF; cdr3_nt: TGTGCCATCAGTGAGGGCGGGGGTGCAGAAGAGACCCAGTACTTC
clone_size: -; d_call: TRBD2; v_call: TRBV4-3; j_call: TRBJ2-1; cdr3_aa: CASSQGYGTSGDNEQFF; cdr3_nt: TGCGCCAGCAGCCAAGGTTACGGGACTAGCGGGGACAATGAGCAGTTCTTC
clone_size: -; d_call: TRBD1; v_call: TRBV4-3; j_call: TRBJ1-1; cdr3_aa: CASSWDRNTEAFF; cdr3_nt: TGCGCCAGCAGTTGGGACAGAAACACTGAAGCTTTCTTT
clone_size: -; d_call: TRBD2; v_call: TRBV7-6; j_call: TRBJ2-3; cdr3_aa: CASSFGGGATDTQYF; cdr3_nt: TGTGCCAGCAGCTTTGGCGGGGGGGCCACAGATACGCAGTATTTT
clone_size: many; d_call: TRBD1; v_call: TRBV7-9; j_call: TRBJ2-5; cdr3_aa: CASSLTGGETQYF; cdr3_nt: TGTGCCAGCAGCTTAACAGGGGGAGAGACCCAGTACTTC
clone_size: -; d_call: TRBD1; v_call: TRBV7-9; j_call: TRBJ1-4; cdr3_aa: CASSPGQNNEKLFF; cdr3_nt: TGTGCCAGCAGCCCGGGACAGAATAATGAAAAACTGTTTTTT
clone_size: -; d_call: TRBD1; v_call: TRBV6-6; j_call: TRBJ1-1; cdr3_aa: CASSRTGGSTEAFF; cdr3_nt: TGTGCCAGCAGTCGGACAGGGGGCAGTACTGAAGCTTTCTTT
clone_size: few; d_call: TRBD2; v_call: TRBV9; j_call: TRBJ2-6; cdr3_aa: CASSILAGFSGANVLTF; cdr3_nt: TGTGCCAGCAGTATACTAGCGGGATTTTCTGGGGCCAACGTCCTGACTTTC
clone_size: few; d_call: -; v_call: TRBV21-1; j_call: TRBJ2-1; cdr3_aa: CASSDQQRGGPYNEQFF; cdr3_nt: TGTGCCAGCAGCGACCAGCAGCGCGGGGGGCCTTACAATGAGCAGTTCTTC
clone_size: few; d_call: TRBD1; v_call: TRBV6-1; j_call: TRBJ2-7; cdr3_aa: CASSRDREYEQYF; cdr3_nt: TGTGCCAGCAGTCGGGACAGGGAGTACGAGCAGTACTTC
clone_size: -; d_call: -; v_call: TRBV6-6; j_call: TRBJ1-2; cdr3_aa: CASSYAGDYGYTF; cdr3_nt: TGTGCCAGCAGTTACGCTGGGGACTATGGCTACACCTTC
clone_size: -; d_call: -; v_call: TRBV14; j_call: TRBJ2-3; cdr3_aa: CASSQGPGVPTDTQYF; cdr3_nt: TGTGCCAGCAGCCAAGGCCCGGGAGTCCCCACAGATACGCAGTATTTT
clone_size: -; d_call: TRBD2; v_call: TRBV4-3; j_call: TRBJ2-5; cdr3_aa: CASSPGPAGPMETQYF; cdr3_nt: TGCGCCAGCAGCCCTGGGCCAGCGGGGCCCATGGAGACCCAGTACTTC
clone_size: few; d_call: -; v_call: TRBV5-4; j_call: TRBJ1-1; cdr3_aa: CATSGLLNTEAFF; cdr3_nt: TGTGCCACATCAGGGCTCCTGAACACTGAAGCTTTCTTT
clone_size: few; d_call: -; v_call: TRBV29-1; j_call: TRBJ2-5; cdr3_aa: CSAQLEETQYF; cdr3_nt: TGCAGCGCCCAACTTGAAGAGACCCAGTACTTC
clone_size: many; d_call: -; v_call: TRBV7-9; j_call: TRBJ2-4; cdr3_aa: CASSSDLRGRNIQYF; cdr3_nt: TGTGCCAGCAGCTCCGATTTAAGGGGAAGAAACATTCAGTACTTC
clone_size: -; d_call: -; v_call: TRBV21-1; j_call: TRBJ2-2; cdr3_aa: CASSKVYKNTGELFF; cdr3_nt: TGTGCCAGCAGCAAAGTCTACAAGAACACCGGGGAGCTGTTTTTT
clone_size: -; d_call: TRBD2; v_call: TRBV4-3; j_call: TRBJ2-4; cdr3_aa: CASSQDPPSGGAQNIQYF; cdr3_nt: TGCGCCAGCAGCCAAGATCCTCCCAGCGGGGGGGCGCAAAACATTCAGTACTTC
clone_size: -; d_call: -; v_call: TRBV2; j_call: TRBJ2-1; cdr3_aa: CASRDNEQFF; cdr3_nt: TGTGCCAGCAGGGATAATGAGCAGTTCTTC
clone_size: -; d_call: -; v_call: TRBV9; j_call: TRBJ1-4; cdr3_aa: CASTTGGESYEKLFF; cdr3_nt: TGTGCCAGCACCACCGGAGGGGAGAGTTATGAAAAACTGTTTTTT
clone_size: -; d_call: -; v_call: TRBV10-3; j_call: TRBJ2-1; cdr3_aa: CAISKNPGDYNEQFF; cdr3_nt: TGTGCCATCAGCAAAAATCCTGGAGACTACAATGAGCAGTTCTTC
clone_size: few; d_call: -; v_call: TRBV25-1; j_call: TRBJ1-3; cdr3_aa: CASSEDRSGGNTIYF; cdr3_nt: TGTGCCAGCAGTGAGGACCGCTCAGGAGGAAACACCATATATTTT
clone_size: -; d_call: -; v_call: TRBV1; j_call: TRBJ2-1; cdr3_aa: CTSSQYVRVSNEQFF; cdr3_nt: TGCACCAGCAGCCAATACGTCCGGGTGTCCAATGAGCAGTTCTTC
clone_size: -; d_call: -; v_call: TRBV20-1; j_call: TRBJ2-5; cdr3_aa: CSADGEETQYF; cdr3_nt: TGCAGTGCTGACGGGGAAGAGACCCAGTACTTC
clone_size: few; d_call: TRBD1; v_call: TRBV5-1; j_call: TRBJ2-7; cdr3_aa: CASSLIDRAYEQYF; cdr3_nt: TGCGCCAGCAGCTTAATCGACAGGGCCTACGAGCAGTACTTC
clone_size: few; d_call: -; v_call: TRBV6-5; j_call: TRBJ1-6; cdr3_aa: CASSYESINSALHF; cdr3_nt: TGTGCCAGCAGTTACGAGTCGATTAACTCGGCCCTCCACTTT
clone_size: -; d_call: -; v_call: TRBV4-3; j_call: TRBJ2-2; cdr3_aa: CASSQGEAGELFF; cdr3_nt: TGCGCCAGCAGCCAAGGGGAAGCCGGGGAGCTGTTTTTT
clone_size: few; d_call: -; v_call: TRBV7-2; j_call: TRBJ2-3; cdr3_aa: CASSLGVLARADTQYF; cdr3_nt: TGTGCCAGCAGCTTAGGTGTCTTAGCTCGAGCAGATACGCAGTATTTT
clone_size: -; d_call: TRBD1; v_call: TRBV9; j_call: TRBJ2-2; cdr3_aa: CASSAQGANTGELFF; cdr3_nt: TGTGCCAGCAGCGCCCAGGGGGCGAACACCGGGGAGCTGTTTTTT
clone_size: many; d_call: -; v_call: TRBV5-4; j_call: TRBJ2-1; cdr3_aa: CASSLGVSFNEQFF; cdr3_nt: TGTGCCAGCAGCTTGGGCGTTAGCTTTAACGAGCAGTTCTTC
clone_size: few; d_call: -; v_call: TRBV4-1; j_call: TRBJ1-1; cdr3_aa: CASSQDGGTEAFF; cdr3_nt: TGCGCCAGCAGCCAAGATGGGGGCACTGAAGCTTTCTTT
clone_size: -; d_call: -; v_call: TRBV7-9; j_call: TRBJ2-7; cdr3_aa: CASSLIADEQYF; cdr3_nt: TGTGCCAGCAGCTTAATCGCGGACGAGCAGTACTTC
clone_size: few; d_call: TRBD2; v_call: TRBV18; j_call: TRBJ2-5; cdr3_aa: CASSPSGEETQYF; cdr3_nt: TGTGCCAGCTCACCTAGCGGGGAAGAGACCCAGTACTTC
clone_size: few; d_call: TRBD1; v_call: TRBV29-1; j_call: TRBJ1-5; cdr3_aa: CSVDGQGQNQPQHF; cdr3_nt: TGCAGCGTTGATGGACAGGGACAAAATCAGCCCCAGCATTTT
clone_size: few; d_call: -; v_call: TRBV7-6; j_call: TRBJ2-7; cdr3_aa: CASSKDSYEQYF; cdr3_nt: TGTGCCAGCAGCAAAGACAGCTACGAGCAGTACTTC
clone_size: -; d_call: -; v_call: TRBV12-2; j_call: TRBJ2-3; cdr3_aa: CASRTSSGSSTDTQYF; cdr3_nt: TGTGCAAGTCGCACATCTTCGGGATCTAGCACAGATACGCAGTATTTT
clone_size: -; d_call: TRBD1; v_call: TRBV25-1; j_call: TRBJ2-5; cdr3_aa: CASRGQGAGTQYF; cdr3_nt: TGTGCCAGCAGGGGACAGGGCGCTGGGACCCAGTACTTC
clone_size: few; d_call: -; v_call: TRBV7-2; j_call: TRBJ1-1; cdr3_aa: CASSLWAGNTEAFF; cdr3_nt: TGTGCCAGCAGCTTATGGGCGGGGAACACTGAAGCTTTCTTT
clone_size: once; d_call: -; v_call: TRBV9; j_call: TRBJ2-7; cdr3_aa: CASSVDRAHEQYF; cdr3_nt: TGTGCCAGCAGCGTAGACAGGGCCCACGAGCAGTACTTC
clone_size: many; d_call: TRBD2; v_call: TRBV7-9; j_call: TRBJ2-1; cdr3_aa: CASSLLTFRGRARHEQFF; cdr3_nt: TGTGCCAGCAGCCTCCTAACCTTTCGCGGGAGAGCTAGACATGAGCAGTTCTTC
clone_size: few; d_call: TRBD1; v_call: TRBV7-3; j_call: TRBJ2-2; cdr3_aa: CASSLGQGTGELFF; cdr3_nt: TGTGCCAGCAGCTTGGGACAGGGAACCGGGGAGCTGTTTTTT
clone_size: few; d_call: -; v_call: TRBV1; j_call: TRBJ2-3; cdr3_aa: CTSSHLDHGSMTDTQYF; cdr3_nt: TGCACCAGCAGCCATTTGGATCACGGGAGTATGACAGATACGCAGTATTTT
clone_size: -; d_call: TRBD1; v_call: TRBV6-5; j_call: TRBJ2-1; cdr3_aa: CASSTGQGAYNEQFF; cdr3_nt: TGTGCCAGCAGCACTGGACAGGGGGCATACAATGAGCAGTTCTTC
clone_size: -; d_call: -; v_call: TRBV4-2; j_call: TRBJ2-7; cdr3_aa: CASSQGGQTTYEQYF; cdr3_nt: TGTGCCAGCAGCCAAGGCGGACAGACAACCTACGAGCAGTACTTC
clone_size: few; d_call: -; v_call: TRBV5-1; j_call: TRBJ2-2; cdr3_aa: CANPGPAGELFF; cdr3_nt: TGCGCCAACCCCGGCCCGGCCGGGGAGCTGTTTTTT
clone_size: few; d_call: -; v_call: TRBV9; j_call: TRBJ1-1; cdr3_aa: CASSVDVGMNTEAFF; cdr3_nt: TGTGCCAGCAGCGTAGACGTAGGGATGAACACTGAAGCTTTCTTT
clone_size: -; d_call: -; v_call: TRBV6-1; j_call: TRBJ1-5; cdr3_aa: CASSAGPNGAQHF; cdr3_nt: TGTGCCAGCAGTGCGGGACCCAACGGGGCCCAGCATTTT
clone_size: few; d_call: -; v_call: TRBV18; j_call: TRBJ1-1; cdr3_aa: CASSPPVGLDTEAFF; cdr3_nt: TGTGCCAGCTCACCACCTGTCGGGCTGGACACTGAAGCTTTCTTT